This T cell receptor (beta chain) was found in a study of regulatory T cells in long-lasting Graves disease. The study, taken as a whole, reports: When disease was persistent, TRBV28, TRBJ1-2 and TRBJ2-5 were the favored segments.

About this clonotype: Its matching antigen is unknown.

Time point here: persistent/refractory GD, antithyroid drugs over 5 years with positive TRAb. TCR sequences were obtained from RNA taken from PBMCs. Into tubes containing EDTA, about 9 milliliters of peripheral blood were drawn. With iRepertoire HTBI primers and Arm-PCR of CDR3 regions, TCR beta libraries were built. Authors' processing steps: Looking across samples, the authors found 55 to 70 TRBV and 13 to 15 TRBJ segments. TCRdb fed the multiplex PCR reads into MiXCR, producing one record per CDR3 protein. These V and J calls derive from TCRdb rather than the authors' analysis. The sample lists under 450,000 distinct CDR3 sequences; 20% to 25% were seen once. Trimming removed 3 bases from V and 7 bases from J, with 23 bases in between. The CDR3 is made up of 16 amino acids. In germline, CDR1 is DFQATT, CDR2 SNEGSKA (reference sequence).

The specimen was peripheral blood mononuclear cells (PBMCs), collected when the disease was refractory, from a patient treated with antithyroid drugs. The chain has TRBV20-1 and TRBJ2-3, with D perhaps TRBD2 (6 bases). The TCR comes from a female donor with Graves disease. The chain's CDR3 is CSARGSGAKDGYTQYF. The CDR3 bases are TGCAGTGCTAGGGGCTCGGGAGCGAAAGATGGATATACGCAGTATTTT.